This TCR beta chain was sequenced for a study of graft-versus-host responses after intestinal transplantation. Study information: Recipients were given multivisceral, liver-intestinal, or isolated intestinal transplants. All of the recipients had induction that used anti-thymocyte globulin, then tacrolimus and steroids for about 3 years. Whole-study findings and limits: Graft-donor T cell macrochimerism in patients accompanied high graft-versus-host to host-versus-graft clonal ratios in allografts. The marrow of recipients harbored GvH clones, and ileum or blood showed some of them first.

Trimming pared 0 bases from V and 4 bases from J, leaving 10 bases between. This CDR3 comprises 16 residues. CDR1 is MNHEY and CDR2 is SVGAGI in the germline V gene. Generated by immunoSEQ multiplex PCR, the TCRdb table keeps only in-frame clones and is missing some. The sample includes 85,000 to 100,000 clones, roughly 92% of them seen just once. Comments on this clone: Antigen specificity is unknown.

This sample comprised unstimulated CD8+ T cells sorted from spleen or lymph node cells, obtained before transplant. This clonotype originated in a human donor who was the organ donor for an intestinal transplant. The chain combines TRBV6-5 with TRBJ2-6, with D maybe TRBD1 (6 bases). CDR3 DNA: TGTGCCAGCAGTTACTCTGGGGGCGCAGGGGCCAACGTCCTGACTTTC. It codes for CASSYSGGAGANVLTF.